This TCR beta chain was sequenced in a study of a mutant IDH1 vaccine in newly diagnosed glioma. Across the study: Treated patients had a mean age of approximately 40 years and a sex split that was roughly 60% male and roughly 40% female. Points from the study as a whole: Shifts in the top peripheral T cell clonotypes seemed unrelated to pseudoprogression. Overall, about 93% of patients had vaccine-induced immune responses.

A remark on this clone: What it binds is not known.

This table comes from immunoSEQ multiplex PCR, and its TCRdb copy is limited to in-frame clones, with some not included. This sample has 95,000 to 100,000 clones, with around 90% found just once. Time point specified: baseline, week 1 (first vaccination visit). As to treatment: pre-vaccination baseline after standard-of-care therapy. The CDR3 sequence is 13 residues long. Germline CDR1 and CDR2: MNHEY and SVGAGI. Unmatched junction bases numbered 6, after V lost 6 bases and J lost 6 bases. The chain recombines TRBV6-5 with TRBJ1-1; 8 bases align to TRBD1. The origin of this receptor is a woman aged 50 to 60 with glioma. The specimen comprised PBMCs, sampled from a glioma patient treated with radiotherapy, temozolomide or both. The CDR3 region is CASSQGAGAEAFF. Here the CDR3 DNA reads TGTGCCAGCAGCCAGGGGGCGGGAGCTGAAGCTTTCTTT.